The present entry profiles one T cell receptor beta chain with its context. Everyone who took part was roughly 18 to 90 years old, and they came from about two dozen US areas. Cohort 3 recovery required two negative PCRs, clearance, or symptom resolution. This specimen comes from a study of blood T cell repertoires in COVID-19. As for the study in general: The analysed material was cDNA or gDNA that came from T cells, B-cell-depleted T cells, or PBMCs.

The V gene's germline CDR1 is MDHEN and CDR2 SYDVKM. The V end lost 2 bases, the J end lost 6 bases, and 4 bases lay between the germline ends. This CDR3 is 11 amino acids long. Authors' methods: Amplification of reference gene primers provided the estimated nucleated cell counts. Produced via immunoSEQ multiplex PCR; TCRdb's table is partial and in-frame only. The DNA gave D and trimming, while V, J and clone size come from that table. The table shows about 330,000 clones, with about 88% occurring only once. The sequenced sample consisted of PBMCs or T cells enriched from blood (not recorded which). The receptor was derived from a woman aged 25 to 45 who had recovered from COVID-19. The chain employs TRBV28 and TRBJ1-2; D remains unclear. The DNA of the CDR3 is TGTGCCAGCAGTTTAACAGATGGCTACACCTTC. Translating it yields CASSLTDGYTF.